These 31 T cell receptor beta chains were all obtained from the same sample, sequenced in a study of OX40 agonist ivuxolimab in advanced cancers. Measured with immunoSEQ multiplex PCR; TCRdb has only the in-frame clones, and not every one. The table shows 77,000 or so clones, with 89% occurring only once. The source material was CD4+ or CD8+ T cells sorted from blood, sampled in a trial of the OX40 agonist ivuxolimab. Receptor source: an adult with an advanced solid tumor such as melanoma, head and neck, liver or kidney cancer.

The V call is TRBV5-4, the J call TRBJ1-1; 9 bases align to TRBD1. The CDR3 loop spans 15 amino acids. The germline CDR1 and CDR2 sequences are SGHNT and YYREEE (reference sequence). J was trimmed by 3 bases and V by 2 bases; bases with no gene match: 5. The DNA for the CDR3 is TGTGCCAGCAGCTTCGGACAGGGGAGAGACACTGAAGCTTTCTTT. Residues: CASSFGQGRDTEAFF. Using reference TRBV5-4 and TRBJ1-1 for the parts outside the CDR3, the full variable domain is ETGVTQSPTHLIKTRGQQVTLRCSSQSGHNTVSWYQQALGQGPQFIFQYYREEENGRGNFPPRFSGLQFPNYSSELNVNALELDDSALYLCASSFGQGRDTEAFFGQGTRLTVV.

This clone was seen a few times. The V gene is TRBV7-6, the J gene TRBJ1-4; 7 bases fit TRBD1. Trimming took 2 bases from V and 4 from J; bases not matched to a gene: 7. The V gene's germline CDR1 is SGHVS and CDR2 FNYEAQ. The CDR3 is 16 amino acids. CDR3 sequence: CASSLIPGTDNEKLFF. Here the CDR3 DNA reads TGTGCCAGCAGCTTAATCCCCGGGACAGATAATGAAAAACTGTTTTTT.

This chain joins TRBV5-1 and TRBJ1-2; 7 positions agree with TRBD1. CDR1 SGHRS and CDR2 YFSETQ come from the germline V gene. CDR3 length: 13 residues. Trimming cost V 3 bases and J 2 bases; bases outside gene matches: 1. The CDR3 sequence: CASSSGGNYGYTF. The CDR3 DNA reads TGCGCCAGCAGCTCAGGGGGGAACTATGGCTACACCTTC.

This rearrangement joins TRBV18 to TRBJ2-3; D call uncertain. Germline V gene sequence: CDR1 KGHSH, CDR2 LQKENI. V was shortened by 6 bases and J by 2 bases, with 3 bases between the two germline ends. This CDR3 has 11 amino acids. CDR3 coding DNA: TGTGCCAGCTCCCCCACAGATACGCAGTATTTT. Translated, it gives CASSPTDTQYF.

The chain carries TRBV2 and TRBJ2-3, with 10 positions matching TRBD2. J gave up 5 bases and V 6 bases, and 5 bases lay outside the gene matches. The CDR3 extends over 14 amino acids. Germline CDR1 SNHLY, CDR2 FYNNEI. The CDR3 is CASRERGGLDTQYF. CDR3 bases: TGTGCCAGCAGGGAGCGGGGGGGCCTAGATACGCAGTATTTT.

This clone was seen once. V and J are TRBV10-3 and TRBJ2-2; either TRBD1 or TRBD2 may fit D (6 bases each). Trimming shortened V by 10 bases and J by 4 bases, and 16 bases separated the two germline ends. This CDR3 contains 14 residues. Germline-derived CDR1 and CDR2 are ENHRY and SYGVKD. CDR3 nucleotide sequence: TGTGCCACCACCTCGGGGGCGCGCACCGGGGAGCTGTTTTTT. This translates into CATTSGARTGELFF.

This clone is a singleton in its sample. The gene calls are TRBV6-6 and TRBJ2-7; 8 bases line up with TRBD1. CDR3 length: 12 amino acids. Unmatched junction bases numbered 1, after V lost 4 bases and J lost 5 bases. In germline, CDR1 is MNHNY, CDR2 SVGAGI (reference sequence). The CDR3 DNA reads TGTGCCAGCAGTTCACAGGGGGACGAGCAGTACTTC. Its protein product is CASSSQGDEQYF.

The gene calls are TRBV6-5 and TRBJ2-1; tentative D call: TRBD1 (7 bases). Germline V gives CDR1 MNHEY, CDR2 SVGAGI. V lost 6 bases and J lost 10, with 13 bases in between. CDR3 size: 12 residues. The CDR3 DNA reads as TGTGCCAGCAGGGAGGGGGCTCGGGAGCAGTTCTTC. Amino acid sequence: CASREGAREQFF.

This chain links TRBV29-1 with TRBJ2-7, with a possible D match to TRBD2 (5 bases). The CDR3 spans 13 residues. Germline CDR1 is SQVTM and CDR2 is ANQGSEA. V dropped 7 bases and J dropped 6 bases, with 19 bases sitting between them. CDR3 in DNA: TGCAGCGCCAAACCCCGGGGAGCTGGCGAGCAGTACTTC. Its translation: CSAKPRGAGEQYF.

The rearrangement links TRBV11-3 to TRBJ2-7, with 7 bases lining up with TRBD1. Germline CDR1 reads SGHNT; CDR2 reads YENEEA. This CDR3 is built from 15 residues. The V and J ends lost 6 bases and 2 bases, in that order; junction bases with no gene match: 10. CDR3 residues: CASSEKGQLPYEQYF. CDR3 in DNA: TGTGCCAGCAGTGAAAAGGGACAGCTCCCCTACGAGCAGTACTTC. The complete variable domain, with remaining parts taken from reference TRBV11-3 and TRBJ2-7, reads EAGVVQSPRYKIIEKKQPVAFWCNPISGHNTLYWYLQNLGQGPELLIRYENEEAVDDSQLPKDRFSAERLKGVDSTLKIQPAELGDSAVYLCASSEKGQLPYEQYFGPGTRLTVT.

The sample holds one count of this clone. The chain has TRBV10-3 and TRBJ2-5; weak D call: TRBD1 (5 bases). The J call is uncertain, as TRBJ2-7 better fits the DNA end. This CDR3 region has 14 residues. CDR1 is ENHRY, CDR2 SYGVKD, per germline. In DNA form, the CDR3 reads TGTGCCATCAGAGACGCCAGGGCTAACTACGAGCAGTACTTC. Its translation is CAIRDARANYEQYF.

The chain combines TRBV7-9 with TRBJ1-5; 9 nucleotides match TRBD1. With V trimmed by 5 bases and J by 7 bases, 9 bases remained unmatched. This CDR3 contains 15 residues. Germline loops: CDR1 SEHNR, CDR2 FQNEAQ (reference sequence). DNA for the CDR3: TGTGCCAGCAGCCGAACAGGGGGCGCAGGACAGCCCCAGCATTTT. Translating gives CASSRTGGAGQPQHF.

This CDR3 reads CASSLEGSNQPQHF. The DNA of the CDR3 is TGCGCCAGCAGCTTGGAGGGGAGCAATCAGCCCCAGCATTTT. The J gene is TRBJ1-5, the V gene TRBV5-1, with D possibly TRBD1 on 5 matching bases. Germline loops: CDR1 SGHRS, CDR2 YFSETQ. The CDR3 contains 14 residues. Trimming took off 0 bases at V and 1 base at J, with 5 bases between the two ends.

The rearrangement uses TRBV18 and TRBJ2-6; TRBD2 aligns across 16 bases. The length of the CDR3 is 20 residues. Germline V gene lookup returns CDR1 KGHSH and CDR2 LQKENI. J gave up 2 bases and V 0 bases, and 4 bases lay outside the gene matches. The CDR3 sequence: CASSPPGLAGGPPGANVLTF. The CDR3, as DNA: TGTGCCAGCTCACCACCGGGACTAGCGGGGGGGCCACCTGGGGCCAACGTCCTGACTTTC.

This clone was seen only once. The chain has TRBV19 and TRBJ2-3; possibly TRBD1 or TRBD2 for D (5 bases each). Trimming removed 5 bases at V and 2 bases at J, with 8 bases between. Germline CDR1 is LNHDA and CDR2 is SQIVND (reference sequence). The CDR3 covers 13 residues. The CDR3 nucleotides are TGTGCCAGTAGTCGGGACGTCACAGATACGCAGTATTTT. It codes for CASSRDVTDTQYF.

The V and J genes are TRBV6-5 and TRBJ1-5; D is unclear. This CDR3 spans 12 amino acids. The germline CDR1 and CDR2 sequences are MNHEY and SVGAGI. Trimming took 11 bases from V and 5 from J, leaving 13 bases between them. The CDR3 loop reads CAGQSGDQPQHF. The CDR3 DNA follows: TGTGCCGGTCAGAGTGGGGATCAGCCCCAGCATTTT.

The rearrangement links TRBV5-4 to TRBJ2-1; D might be TRBD1 (5 bases). This CDR3 comprises 15 residues. The germline V gene has CDR1 SGHNT and CDR2 YYREEE (reference sequence). V was clipped by 0 bases and J by 10 bases, with 17 bases between them. CDR3: CASSLEPQGVQEQFF. CDR3 nucleotide sequence: TGTGCCAGCAGCTTGGAACCCCAGGGTGTCCAAGAGCAGTTCTTC.

Points on this clone: At one end, the junction sequence differs from germline, possibly due to a read error. This chain connects TRBV6-4 to TRBJ2-2; no definite D call. The CDR3 loop spans 12 amino acids. Germline values: CDR1 MRHNA, CDR2 SNTAGT. The CDR3 protein is CASSDYTGELFF. The CDR3 region has the DNA TGTGCCAGCAGTGACTACACGGGGGAGCTGTTTTTT.

Only one count was recorded for this clone. J is TRBJ1-1 and V is TRBV9, with D uncertain. The germline V gene has CDR1 SGDLS and CDR2 YYNGEE. The V gene lost 3 bases and the J gene lost 4 bases, with 4 bases spanning the gap. This CDR3 comprises 11 residues. The CDR3 nucleotides are TGTGCCAGCAGCGGCTTCACTGAAGCTTTCTTT. As protein: CASSGFTEAFF.

The rearrangement joins TRBV5-1 to TRBJ2-1; 9 bases align to TRBD1. CDR3 length equals 16 residues. Germline CDR1 is SGHRS and CDR2 is YFSETQ. The J segment lost 4 bases and the V segment lost 2 bases, leaving 7 bases of the junction unmatched. CDR3 DNA: TGCGCCAGCAGCTTAATTCCGGGACAGGGTTACAATGAGCAGTTCTTC. Translation: CASSLIPGQGYNEQFF.

This clone is a singleton in its sample. The chain carries TRBV14 and TRBJ2-3; 9 bases map to TRBD1. Germline CDR1 SGHDN, CDR2 FVKESK. Trimming cost V 3 bases and J 4 bases; bases outside gene matches: 14. The CDR3 has 18 amino acids. CDR3 nucleotide sequence: TGTGCCAGCAGCCAGGCCCTCAACAGGGGGCGATCGGCAGATACGCAGTATTTT. Amino acid sequence: CASSQALNRGRSADTQYF.

For this clone: As the CDR3 is not closed by the conserved phenylalanine or tryptophan, this likely results from a read error. The DNA is left out, because the CDR3 cannot be placed on it with certainty; the CDR3 is given as TCRdb lists it. The chain uses TRBV6-6 and TRBJ1-3. The CDR3 contains 11 residues when both ends are counted. Germline V gives CDR1 MNHNY, CDR2 SVGAGI (reference sequence). The CDR3 spells CASSYLRGRAS.

The CDR3 loop is CASSLDRANTEAFF. CDR3 sequence (DNA): TGCGCCAGCAGCTTGGACAGGGCGAACACTGAAGCTTTCTTT. The J gene is TRBJ1-1, the V gene TRBV5-1, with D maybe TRBD1 (6 bases). Germline CDR1 is SGHRS and CDR2 is YFSETQ. The CDR3 consists of 14 residues. V dropped 0 bases and J dropped 1 base, with 7 bases sitting between them.

The chain couples TRBV7-2 to TRBJ2-2; no clear D. V lost 5 bases and J 9 bases, leaving 10 bases between the germline ends. The germline CDR1 and CDR2 sequences are SGHTA and FQGNSA. The CDR3 is 12 amino acids. The CDR3 region is CASSATVRELFF. In DNA, the CDR3 is TGTGCCAGCAGCGCAACGGTACGGGAGCTGTTTTTT. The full variable domain, its missing parts supplied by reference TRBV7-2 and TRBJ2-2, is GAGVSQSPSNKVTEKGKDVELRCDPISGHTALYWYRQSLGQGLEFLIYFQGNSAPDKSGLPSDRFSAERTGGSVSTLTIQRTQQEDSAVYLCASSATVRELFFGEGSRLTVL.

This chain joins TRBV5-1 and TRBJ2-7, with 7 bases aligning to TRBD1. Per the germline V gene, CDR1 is SGHRS and CDR2 is YFSETQ. This CDR3 contains 14 residues. V lost 4 bases, J lost 4 bases, and 8 bases stayed unmatched. The CDR3 sequence: CASSQQGSVYEQYF. CDR3 nucleotide sequence: TGCGCCAGCAGCCAACAGGGGTCGGTATACGAGCAGTACTTC.

The J gene is TRBJ2-1, the V gene TRBV4-1; 10 bases fit TRBD2. V shed 0 bases, J shed 8 bases, and the junction held 4 bases outside the gene matches. The CDR3 length is 15 residues. The germline V gene has CDR1 MGHRA and CDR2 YSYEKL. The CDR3 region is CASSQESGRGDEQFF. In nucleotides, the CDR3 is TGCGCCAGCAGCCAAGAAAGCGGGAGGGGCGATGAGCAGTTCTTC.

This clone was observed a single time. The genes are TRBV6-1 and TRBJ2-7, with a tentative D call TRBD1 (6 bases). The CDR3 is made up of 15 amino acids. V shed 0 bases and J shed 6 bases, with 15 bases lying between them. Germline V gene lookup returns CDR1 MNHNS and CDR2 SASEGT. CDR3 nucleotide sequence: TGTGCCAGCAGTGAAGCGTTGTACAGGGAATTCGAGCAGTACTTC. It encodes CASSEALYREFEQYF.

The rearrangement links TRBV27 to TRBJ1-5; D possibly corresponds to TRBD1 (6 bases). Germline V gene data show CDR1 as MNHEY and CDR2 as SMNVEV (reference sequence). With 5 bases removed from V and 4 bases from J, the gap between germline ends came to 9 bases. There are 13 residues in the CDR3. This chain's CDR3 is CASSEQGNQPQHF. The CDR3 DNA reads TGTGCCAGCAGTGAACAGGGTAATCAGCCCCAGCATTTT.

The chain employs TRBV7-6 and TRBJ2-4, with 9 nucleotides matching TRBD1. The CDR3 has 16 amino acids. J was trimmed by 2 bases and V by 6 bases; bases with no gene match: 8. Germline values: CDR1 SGHVS, CDR2 FNYEAQ. CDR3 residues: CASSPGQGRTKNIQYF. The DNA for the CDR3 is TGTGCCAGCAGTCCCGGACAGGGGAGAACCAAAAACATTCAGTACTTC.

The table lists this clone with a count of one. The rearrangement uses TRBV6-5 and TRBJ2-1, with D perhaps assigned TRBD1 or TRBD2 (5 bases each). The CDR3 has 15 amino acids. Germline V gene sequence: CDR1 MNHEY, CDR2 SVGAGI. Trimming cost V 3 bases and J 0 bases, with 9 bases left between them. As DNA, the CDR3 is TGTGCCAGCAGTTATGGGGGAAGCTCCTACAATGAGCAGTTCTTC. Its protein is CASSYGGSSYNEQFF.

The V call is TRBV7-9, the J call TRBJ2-2; unclear D gene. Trimming left V 2 bases short and J 5 bases short, with 3 bases between. Germline V gene lookup returns CDR1 SEHNR and CDR2 FQNEAQ (reference sequence). CDR3 size: 12 residues. CDR3 DNA: TGTGCCAGCAGCTTAAAGACCGGGGAGCTGTTTTTT. Amino acids: CASSLKTGELFF.